This T cell receptor beta chain comes out of a study of Ad26.COV2.S vaccination and SARS-CoV-2 variants. Study observations and caveats: Vaccine recipients had higher spike-specific TCR breadth than placebo recipients. An underestimation of total T cell responses may have resulted from the TCR breadth and depth analyses. Vaccine recipients and placebo recipients showed similar non-spike TCR breadth.

The treatment was: around 19 received Ad26.COV2.S at low or high dose, single or two shots; roughly five received placebo; per-sample allocation not given. Day 63 following the first vaccine or placebo injection was when the samples were taken. The administered vaccine (an Ad26 vector) expressed Wuhan-strain SARS-CoV-2 spike. Measured with immunoSEQ multiplex PCR; TCRdb has only the in-frame clones, and not every one. Altogether about 440,000 clones are present, around 91% being singletons, with the ten largest covering approximately 4.3%. This clone was seen many times. Its antigen remains unknown. Germline values: CDR1 DFQATT, CDR2 SNEGSKA (reference sequence). This CDR3 spans 16 amino acids. The ends lost 3 bases at V and 3 bases at J; junction bases unmatched: 8.

The sequencing here drew on peripheral blood, taken in a trial of Ad26.COV2.S vaccine versus placebo. The sequence was collected from a person aged 18 to 65 who received the Ad26.COV2.S COVID-19 vaccine or a placebo. The chain recombines TRBV20-1 with TRBJ2-2; 9 bases are shared with TRBD1. CDR3: CSASNPGQGDTGELFF. CDR3 bases: TGCAGTGCTAGTAATCCGGGACAGGGTGACACCGGGGAGCTGTTTTTT.